This T cell receptor beta chain was captured in a study of monozygotic twins with inflammatory bowel disease. TCRdb re-called the 5' RACE reads; one entry per CDR3 protein, DNA not given. The table counts 300,000 to 350,000 distinct CDR3 sequences; 2% lies in the top ten. The CDR3 has 15 residues. Germline V lookup: CDR1 MNHEY, CDR2 SMNVEV (reference sequence). The chain recombines TRBV27 with TRBJ1-1; TCRdb proposes TRBD1, but this gene call is untestable without DNA. The origin of this receptor is a human donor with ulcerative colitis or Crohn's disease, or a healthy co-twin of an affected twin (not recorded which). The sequencing input was blood. The CDR3 here is CASSLTQGFVAEAFF.